A selection of T cell receptor beta chains follows, all from one sample in a study of OX40 agonist ivuxolimab in advanced cancers. Sequenced by immunoSEQ multiplex PCR; TCRdb stores in-frame clones only, minus some. The data hold 75,000 to 95,000 clones, with 70% to 90% observed a single time. Sequenced here: CD4+ or CD8+ T cells sorted from blood, sampled in a trial of the OX40 agonist ivuxolimab. The receptor source for this set is an adult with an advanced solid tumor such as melanoma, head and neck, liver or kidney cancer. Each CDR3 is given with its conserved first and last residue. A D gene is named only where the DNA matches it firmly. Rows give clone size only sometimes, using once, few, many, or a class for an expanded clone.

TRBJ2-5 | - | TRBD1 | TRBV29-1 | TGCAGCGTTGGGGTCGGGGGACAGGGACGAGAGACCCAGTACTTC | CSVGVGGQGRETQYF
TRBJ2-3 | - | - | TRBV7-9 | TGTGCCAGCAGCTTATCCAGGGACACAGATACGCAGTATTTT | CASSLSRDTDTQYF
TRBJ1-5 | - | - | TRBV30 | TGTGCCTGGAGTGTCAGAGAAGGGGTTGGGAATCAGCCCCAGCATTTT | CAWSVREGVGNQPQHF
TRBJ1-3 | - | - | TRBV28 | TGTGCCAGCGTCGAGTTGGTGGCGGAGGGAAACACCATATATTTT | CASVELVAEGNTIYF
TRBJ1-5 | few | - | TRBV5-4 | TGTGCCAGCAGCTTGGGCGGGGTTGATCAGCCCCAGCATTTT | CASSLGGVDQPQHF
TRBJ2-3 | - | TRBD2 | TRBV7-7 | TGTGCCAGCAGCTTAGGGCTAGCGGGAGAGGATACGCAGTATTTT | CASSLGLAGEDTQYF
TRBJ1-5 | - | - | TRBV19 | TGTGCCAGTAGTAACCTAGATAGCAATCAGCCCCAGCATTTT | CASSNLDSNQPQHF
TRBJ1-2 | - | - | TRBV29-1 | TGCAGCGTTGAAGAGGGCCAAGAGGTTTGGGGCTACACCTTC | CSVEEGQEVWGYTF
TRBJ2-7 | - | - | TRBV5-6 | TGTGCCAGCAGCTGGCTGTCTACCCGAACTCTCTACGAGCAGTACTTC | CASSWLSTRTLYEQYF
TRBJ2-7 | - | - | TRBV10-1 | TGCGCCAGCAGTGAGGACAGCCACTACGAGCAGTACTTC | CASSEDSHYEQYF
TRBJ2-1 | - | TRBD1 | TRBV5-4 | TGTGCCAGCAGTCCTCCCCAGGGGGATTACAATGAGCAGTTCTTC | CASSPPQGDYNEQFF
TRBJ1-5 | - | - | TRBV19 | TGTGCCAGTAGTATCCCGGGCAACAATCAGCCCCAGCATTTT | CASSIPGNNQPQHF
TRBJ1-5 | - | - | TRBV20-1 | TGCAGTGCTAGGAAGGGTCAGCCCCAGCATTTT | CSARKGQPQHF
TRBJ2-1 | - | - | TRBV11-3 | TGTGCCAGCAGCTTGGGTCCTATGGGTTTGGGGTCCTACAATGAGCAGTTCTTC | CASSLGPMGLGSYNEQFF
TRBJ2-3 | once | - | TRBV23-1 | TGCGCCAGCAGTGGGGGAAACAACACAGATACGCAGTATTTT | CASSGGNNTDTQYF
TRBJ1-5 | once | TRBD1 | TRBV6-1 | TGTGCCAGCAGTACAGGGGGCAACGGCAATCAGCCCCAGCATTTT | CASSTGGNGNQPQHF
TRBJ2-6 | once | TRBD2 | TRBV7-2 | TGTGCCAGCAGCCGCGGGAATAGCGGGAGGGGGGTCCTTGTCCTGACTTTC | CASSRGNSGRGVLVLTF
TRBJ1-3 | - | - | TRBV5-4 | TGTGCCAGCAGCTTGGCCGAGCAAGCCGCGGGGATCGGAAACACCATATATTTT | CASSLAEQAAGIGNTIYF
TRBJ2-5 | - | - | TRBV30 | TGTGCCTGGACCGAAACAGGACTCGCCTTGGGAAACCAGTACTTC | CAWTETGLALGNQYF
TRBJ1-3 | - | TRBD1 | TRBV5-1 | TGCGCCAGCAGCTTGGCTGGCAGGGGGTATGGAAACACCATATATTTT | CASSLAGRGYGNTIYF
TRBJ1-2 | - | - | TRBV5-1 | TGCGCCAGCAGCTTGTTGGTTGGAGACTATGGCTACACCTTC | CASSLLVGDYGYTF
TRBJ2-3 | - | TRBD1 | TRBV7-2 | TGTGCCAGCAGTCGACAGGGGGGAAGCACAGATACGCAGTATTTT | CASSRQGGSTDTQYF
TRBJ1-2 | - | - | TRBV19 | TGTGCCAGTAGTGGCTCGGGGGGAGTAGGAAGGGAGAATGGCTACACCTTC | CASSGSGGVGRENGYTF
TRBJ2-7 | - | TRBD2 | TRBV28 | TGTGCCAGCAGTCAACCGGGACTATTACACTACGAGCAGTACTTC | CASSQPGLLHYEQYF
TRBJ1-4 | once | - | TRBV7-9 | TGTGCCAGCAGCTGGCGGATGGGAACTAATGAAAAACTGTTTTTT | CASSWRMGTNEKLFF
TRBJ2-3 | - | TRBD2 | TRBV5-4 | TGTGCCAGCAGCACCGGGACTAGCGGAGCCACAGATACGCAGTATTTT | CASSTGTSGATDTQYF
TRBJ1-1 | - | - | TRBV18 | TGTGCCAGCTCACCCCAGCAGGGTCGAACGACTGAAGCTTTCTTT | CASSPQQGRTTEAFF
TRBJ1-4 | - | - | TRBV7-9 | TGTGCCAGGAAGGACAGCCCTAATGAAAAACTGTTTTTT | CARKDSPNEKLFF
TRBJ1-2 | few | - | TRBV9 | TGTGCCAGCAGCGTAATGGGGAGAAGGGGAACTGGCTACACCTTC | CASSVMGRRGTGYTF
TRBJ2-3 | - | TRBD1 | TRBV27 | TGTGCCAGCAGTAGACGTGACAGGGGAGCAGCAGATACGCAGTATTTT | CASSRRDRGAADTQYF
TRBJ2-3 | - | - | TRBV2 | TGTGCCAGCAGTGACCCTCCCGAGGGGTCCACAGATACGCAGTATTTT | CASSDPPEGSTDTQYF
TRBJ1-2 | - | TRBD1 | TRBV18 | TGTGCCAGCTCACCACCGGGAGGGACAGGCTATGGCTACACCTTC | CASSPPGGTGYGYTF
TRBJ1-5 | - | - | TRBV30 | TGTGCCTGGAGTCCGAACAATCAGCCCCAGCATTTT | CAWSPNNQPQHF
TRBJ2-1 | - | TRBD2 | TRBV11-3 | TGTGCCAGCAGCTTATACGCTAGCGGGGGTAATAAACAGTTCTTC | CASSLYASGGNKQFF
TRBJ2-2 | - | TRBD2 | TRBV28 | TGTGCCAGCAGGACTAGCGGGAGGTTTGGGAACACCGGGGAGCTGTTTTTT | CASRTSGRFGNTGELFF
TRBJ1-1 | - | - | TRBV18 | TGTGCCAGCTCACCCGCCGGCAGGGCTTCGAACACTGAAGCTTTCTTT | CASSPAGRASNTEAFF
TRBJ2-1 | once | TRBD1 | TRBV11-3 | TGTGCCAGCAGCCTCACAGGGGGCAGGAACAATGAGCAGTTCTTC | CASSLTGGRNNEQFF
TRBJ1-5 | - | - | TRBV15 | TGTGCCACCAGCAAGGAACGGACCCCGAATCAGCCCCAGCATTTT | CATSKERTPNQPQHF
TRBJ2-3 | - | - | TRBV6-5 | TGTGCCAGCAGTTACTCCCGGCCGCTCCCCACAGATACGCAGTATTTT | CASSYSRPLPTDTQYF
TRBJ1-4 | - | - | TRBV5-4 | TGTGCCAGCAGCTTGAAAGGGGAAGAAAAACTGTTTTTT | CASSLKGEEKLFF
TRBJ2-6 | - | TRBD1 | TRBV30 | TGTGCCTGGAGTCTTGGACAGGGGGCCTCTGGGGCCAACGTCCTGACTTTC | CAWSLGQGASGANVLTF
TRBJ1-5 | once | - | TRBV6-4 | TGTGCCAGCAGTGAAGGGAGCAATCAGCCCCAGCATTTT | CASSEGSNQPQHF
TRBJ2-2 | - | TRBD1 | TRBV10-1 | TGCGCCAGCAGTCACGACAGGGCCACCGGGGAGCTGTTTTTT | CASSHDRATGELFF
TRBJ1-4 | - | TRBD1 | TRBV7-2 | TGTGCCAGCAGCCTACACGACAGGGGAAGCGAAAAACTGTTTTTT | CASSLHDRGSEKLFF
TRBJ1-5 | - | - | TRBV5-4 | TGTGCCAGCAGCTTACCGGGACGCAATCAGCCCCAGCATTTT | CASSLPGRNQPQHF
TRBJ2-7 | - | TRBD1 | TRBV25-1 | TGTGCCAGCAGTGAATCCCAGGGGGCCTTCGACGAGCAGTACTTC | CASSESQGAFDEQYF
TRBJ1-3 | - | - | TRBV5-1 | TGCGCCAGCAGTGGTGGGGTTTATGGAAACACCATATATTTT | CASSGGVYGNTIYF
TRBJ1-5 | - | - | TRBV18 | TGTGCCAGCTCAGGAGATCGCAATCAGCCCCAGCATTTT | CASSGDRNQPQHF
TRBJ2-7 | - | TRBD2 | TRBV5-1 | TGCGCCAGCAGCCCCCTAGCGGGAGAAGTCTACGAGCAGTACTTC | CASSPLAGEVYEQYF
TRBJ1-1 | - | - | TRBV12-2 | TGTGCAAGTCGCCATAGAGGGGACGTGGGCACTGAAGCTTTCTTT | CASRHRGDVGTEAFF
TRBJ1-1 | - | - | TRBV11-2 | TGTGCCAGCAGCTTTACAGAGAACACTGAAGCTTTCTTT | CASSFTENTEAFF
TRBJ2-1 | - | TRBD2 | TRBV30 | TGTGCCTGGAGCGCACTAGCGGGAGCCGAGCAGTTCTTC | CAWSALAGAEQFF
TRBJ2-4 | - | - | TRBV7-9 | TGTGCCAGCAGTCACGGTCAGCGGGCCCCAAACATTCAGTACTTC | CASSHGQRAPNIQYF
TRBJ2-7 | - | - | TRBV21-1 | TGTGCCAGCAGGAACGAGAGGCAGGGTCTTTTACTCTACGAGCAGTACTTC | CASRNERQGLLLYEQYF
TRBJ1-4 | few | TRBD1 | TRBV2 | TGTGCCAGCATTCCCACAGGGGGCTTGGGTGAAAAACTGTTTTTT | CASIPTGGLGEKLFF
TRBJ1-5 | - | - | TRBV27 | TGTGCCAGCAGTTTGCAAGAGGGGAGGCAGCCCCAGCATTTT | CASSLQEGRQPQHF
TRBJ2-6 | - | - | TRBV27 | TGTGCCAGCAGTCCTGGGACAACTGGGGCCAACGTCCTGACTTTC | CASSPGTTGANVLTF
TRBJ2-7 | - | TRBD2 | TRBV28 | TGTGCCAGCAGTTACTCCGGGACTAGACTCGAGCAGTACTTC | CASSYSGTRLEQYF
TRBJ1-2 | - | - | TRBV7-9 | TGTGCCAGCAGCTTATCGGGTAGTGGGGAGGTTTATGGCTACACCTTC | CASSLSGSGEVYGYTF
TRBJ2-4 | - | TRBD2 | TRBV4-1 | TGCGCCAGCCGTCCTAGCGGGAGGAGCGACATTCAGTACTTC | CASRPSGRSDIQYF